The clone carrying this T cell receptor (beta chain) showed up just a few times. These data come from a study of cytomegalovirus exposure and HLA in healthy donors. Study summary: Genetic ancestry analysis placed around four fifths of the 300 to 400 donors that were genotyped in the Caucasian-associated cluster.

The CDR3 is 12 residues long. CDR1 and CDR2 from the germline V gene are SQVTM and ANQGSEA. Trimming removed 3 bases from V and 5 bases from J, with 7 bases in between. Amplification used 60 Vbeta primers and 13 Jbeta primers. The table came from immunoSEQ multiplex PCR; TCRdb's copy has only in-frame clones and leaves some out. The table includes 30,000 to 40,000 clones, around two thirds detected once. This chain links TRBV29-1 with TRBJ1-4; D remains ambiguous. The sequencing input was PBMCs. This clonotype was obtained from a man between 45 and 60 years old in good health and CMV-seropositive. CDR3 DNA sequence: TGCAGCGTTGATCCAGGAAATGAAAAACTGTTTTTT. Its protein is CSVDPGNEKLFF.